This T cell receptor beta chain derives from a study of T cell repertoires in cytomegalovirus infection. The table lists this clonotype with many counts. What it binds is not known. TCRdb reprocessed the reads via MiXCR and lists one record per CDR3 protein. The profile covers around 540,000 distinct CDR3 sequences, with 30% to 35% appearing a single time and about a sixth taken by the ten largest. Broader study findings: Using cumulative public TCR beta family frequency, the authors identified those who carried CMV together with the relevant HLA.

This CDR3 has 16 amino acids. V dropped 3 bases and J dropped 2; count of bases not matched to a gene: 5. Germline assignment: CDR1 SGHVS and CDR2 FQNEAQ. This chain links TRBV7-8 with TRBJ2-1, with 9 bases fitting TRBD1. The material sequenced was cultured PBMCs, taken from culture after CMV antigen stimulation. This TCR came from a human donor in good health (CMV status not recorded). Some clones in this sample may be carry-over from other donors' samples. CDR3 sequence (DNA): TGTGCCAGCAGCTTTACAGGGGGCATCACCTACAATGAGCAGTTCTTC. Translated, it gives CASSFTGGITYNEQFF.